The clone carrying this T cell receptor beta chain has at least ten counts. Its target is not known. This sample stems from a study of CD8 T cells in ankylosing spondylitis. Study-wide points: Reported data indicate significant enrichment of disease-linked clones within matched ankylosing spondylitis synovial fluid. Earlier reports found some motif variants in synovial fluid and blood in reactive arthritis. CD8+ by phenotype, disease-linked clones were relatively rare in peripheral blood. In ankylosing spondylitis blood, a motif of seven to nine highly homologous TCR beta variants appeared characteristic.

CDR1 SGHRS and CDR2 YFSETQ come from the germline V gene. With 3 bases removed from V and 7 bases from J, the gap between germline ends came to 14 bases. This CDR3 region has 15 residues. For TCR beta, libraries came from quantitative 5'-RACE with molecular barcodes. TCRdb itself ran the 5' RACE reads through MiXCR, one entry per CDR3 protein. The sample carries fewer than 550,000 distinct CDR3 sequences, about 5.7% recorded once. This TCR was recovered from a male donor with ankylosing spondylitis. V and J are TRBV5-1 and TRBJ1-6, with D possibly TRBD1 on 5 matching bases. The sample comprised blood, either unsorted or a sorted T cell fraction (not recorded which). The CDR3 loop is CASSSTGTVNSPLHF. The CDR3 coding sequence is TGCGCCAGCAGCTCAACCGGGACGGTCAATTCACCCCTCCACTTT.